Following are 8 T cell receptor beta chains from one sample sequenced in a study of T cell clonotyping in hematopoietic cell transplantation. Measured with immunoSEQ multiplex PCR; TCRdb has only the in-frame clones, and not every one. The sample includes about 16,000 clones, about 90% seen only once; the top ten take roughly 5.4%. Material: peripheral blood mononuclear cells. All receptors derive from a man aged 35-49 years in good health. Some clones in this sample may be carry-over from other donors' samples.

The chain has TRBV7-2 and TRBJ2-5, with TRBD2 identical over 8 bases. The CDR3 is 17 amino acids. V lost 5 bases and J lost 3; bases outside the gene matches: 14. CDR1 is SGHTA and CDR2 is FQGNSA in the germline V gene. CDR3 loop: CASSPRGILLAEETQYF. The CDR3 coding sequence is TGTGCCAGCAGCCCCCGGGGAATTTTACTAGCGGAAGAGACCCAGTACTTC. The variable domain in full, with the rest retrieved from reference TRBV7-2 and TRBJ2-5, is GAGVSQSPSNKVTEKGKDVELRCDPISGHTALYWYRQSLGQGLEFLIYFQGNSAPDKSGLPSDRFSAERTGGSVSTLTIQRTQQEDSAVYLCASSPRGILLAEETQYFGPGTRLLVL.

This chain links TRBV28 with TRBJ2-2; TRBD2 matches 11 bases. V was pared by 0 bases and J by 6 bases, with 6 bases of the junction left unmatched. Germline V gives CDR1 MDHEN, CDR2 SYDVKM. The CDR3 totals 17 residues. CDR3 DNA: TGTGCCAGCAGTTTATGGTCCCTAGCGGGAGGCCCCGGGGAGCTGTTTTTT. Translation gives CASSLWSLAGGPGELFF.

This chain uses TRBV9 with TRBJ2-5; D is unclear. The ends were cut back, 3 bases at V and 5 bases at J, with 17 bases in the middle. The CDR3 sequence is 15 residues long. Looked up from germline, CDR1 is SGDLS and CDR2 is YYNGEE. CDR3 protein: CASSAPGPATETQYF. CDR3 DNA: TGTGCCAGCAGCGCCCCAGGACCGGCAACGGAGACCCAGTACTTC.

In its sample, this clone was seen once. The chain carries TRBV4-1 and TRBJ2-7, with TRBD1 identical over 12 bases. Trimming cost V 4 bases and J 7 bases; bases outside gene matches: 5. CDR1 is MGHRA and CDR2 is YSYEKL in the germline V gene. The CDR3 sequence is 14 residues long. The CDR3 protein is CASSPGQGAGEQYF. Here the CDR3 DNA reads TGCGCCAGCAGCCCGGGACAGGGGGCGGGGGAGCAGTACTTC.

The chain employs TRBV19 and TRBJ1-3; D is unclear. CDR3 length: 15 amino acids. Germline V gene lookup returns CDR1 LNHDA and CDR2 SQIVND (reference sequence). V was pared by 3 bases and J by 0 bases, with 9 bases between. The CDR3 here is CASSMVYSSGNTIYF. The CDR3 DNA reads TGTGCCAGTAGTATGGTTTACAGCTCTGGAAACACCATATATTTT.

The J gene is TRBJ1-6, the V gene TRBV2; the D is unclear. The CDR3 extends over 14 amino acids. V was cut by 10 bases and J by 4 bases, with 14 bases left in between. Germline V gives CDR1 SNHLY, CDR2 FYNNEI. CDR3 nucleotide sequence: TGTGCCACATCGCTGACGGAATATAATTCACCCCTCCACTTT. It encodes CATSLTEYNSPLHF.

This sequence joins TRBV29-1 and TRBJ1-1; 7 nucleotides agree with TRBD1. V trimming: 3 bases; J trimming: 0 bases; junction bases outside the gene matches: 7. The CDR3 is 15 residues long. Germline V gives CDR1 SQVTM, CDR2 ANQGSEA. The CDR3 spells CSVDKGATLNTEAFF. In DNA, the CDR3 is TGCAGCGTTGACAAGGGGGCGACGTTGAACACTGAAGCTTTCTTT.

The rearrangement uses TRBV19 and TRBJ1-2; TRBD1 aligns across 10 bases. CDR3 length equals 18 residues. CDR1 is LNHDA and CDR2 is SQIVND in the germline V gene (reference sequence). J lost 3 bases, V lost 6 bases, and 16 bases had no gene match. CDR3: CASSFTRTGGRQDYGYTF. CDR3 sequence (DNA): TGTGCCAGTAGCTTCACTCGGACAGGGGGGAGGCAAGACTATGGCTACACCTTC.